This entry describes one TCR beta chain. This specimen belongs to a study of blood T cell repertoires in COVID-19. Looking at the study overall: Material from acute and convalescent COVID-19 was sourced from the United States, Italy and Spain. Sources were T cells, B-cell-depleted T cells, or PBMCs; the material itself was cDNA or gDNA.

Per germline, CDR1 LNHDA and CDR2 SQIVND (reference sequence). After removal of 3 bases from V and 9 bases from J, the junction contained 11 bases not matched to a gene. This CDR3 has 15 residues. Methods used by the authors: Using reference gene primer amplification, nucleated cell counts were estimated. Using immunoSEQ multiplex PCR, the repertoire was profiled, and TCRdb retains in-frame clones only, with some absent. The DNA gave D and trimming, while V, J and clone size come from that table. The repertoire holds around 36,000 clones, with 82% as singletons. The chain employs TRBV19 and TRBJ1-5; 7 nucleotides agree with TRBD1. Sequenced material: peripheral blood. The TCR comes from a man older than 75 with active or convalescent COVID-19. The CDR3 sequence is CASSMGQPPLGPQHF. As DNA, the CDR3 is TGTGCCAGTAGTATGGGACAGCCACCACTCGGGCCCCAGCATTTT. The whole variable domain, remainder taken from reference TRBV19 and TRBJ1-5, is DGGITQSPKYLFRKEGQNVTLSCEQNLNHDAMYWYRQDPGQGLRLIYYSQIVNDFQKGDIAEGYSVSREKKESFPLTVTSAQKNPTAFYLCASSMGQPPLGPQHFGDGTRLSIL.